These 18 T cell receptor beta chains originate from one sample sequenced in a study of cytomegalovirus exposure and HLA in healthy donors. The study ran its PCR with 60 Vbeta and 13 Jbeta primers. TCRdb's copy holds only in-frame clones and misses some; the assay was immunoSEQ multiplex PCR. The sample includes approximately 160,000 clones, 70% seen only once; the top ten take approximately 4.6%. The sequenced sample was PBMCs. The receptors originated from a man in his late teens or twenties in good health and CMV-seropositive.

This chain connects TRBV10-2 to TRBJ1-1; TRBD1 agrees at 10 bases. The CDR3 sequence is 13 residues long. Germline CDR1 WSHSY, CDR2 SAAADI. V shed 8 bases and J 2 bases; nucleotides not matched to a gene: 2. CDR3 nucleotide sequence: TGCGCCAGCCGACAGGGGGCAAACACTGAAGCTTTCTTT. Protein product: CASRQGANTEAFF.

The gene calls are TRBV21-1 and TRBJ1-1. TRBV21-1 is flagged as a pseudogene. This CDR3 has 16 amino acids. The CDR3, as DNA: TGTGCCAGCAGCCAAAGGCTCGGGGAGGGAACCACTGAAGCTTTCTTT. This gives the protein CASSQRLGEGTTEAFF.

This clone has just one count. The V gene is TRBV11-3, the J gene TRBJ1-2; 7 bases map to TRBD1. Germline CDR1 SGHNT, CDR2 YENEEA. This CDR3 contains 14 residues. J gave up 2 bases and V 0 bases, and 0 bases lay outside the gene matches. The DNA of the CDR3 is TGTGCCAGCAGCTTAGAGACAGGGAACTATGGCTACACCTTC. Its translation: CASSLETGNYGYTF.

The table lists this clone with a few counts. This chain joins TRBV7-9 and TRBJ2-2; 9 positions match TRBD2. In germline, CDR1 is SEHNR, CDR2 FQNEAQ (reference sequence). The CDR3 has 15 residues. V shed 2 bases, J shed 5 bases, and the junction held 3 bases outside the gene matches. The CDR3 spells CASSLILAGTGELFF. The CDR3 DNA reads TGTGCCAGCAGCTTAATACTAGCGGGTACCGGGGAGCTGTTTTTT.

The genes are TRBV7-2 and TRBJ1-1; tentative D call: TRBD1 (6 bases). Trimming removed 4 bases at V and 5 bases at J, with 14 bases between. CDR3 size: 14 residues. Germline V gene lookup returns CDR1 SGHTA and CDR2 FQGNSA. Here the CDR3 reads CASSSNQGWTEAFF. Written as DNA, the CDR3 is TGTGCCAGCAGCTCGAATCAGGGGTGGACTGAAGCTTTCTTT.

This clone appeared a single time. The rearrangement links TRBV7-2 to TRBJ2-7; no definite D call. Trimming removed 3 bases at V and 2 bases at J, with 8 bases between. This CDR3 spans 13 amino acids. Germline V gene data show CDR1 as SGHTA and CDR2 as FQGNSA. CDR3 nucleotides: TGTGCCAGCAGCTTGGGCCGAGCCTACGAGCAGTACGTC. Amino acid sequence: CASSLGRAYEQYV.

This chain connects TRBV7-9 to TRBJ2-3; 11 bases agree with TRBD2. After removal of 5 bases from V and 2 bases from J, the junction contained 6 bases not matched to a gene. CDR1 SEHNR and CDR2 FQNEAQ come from the germline V gene (reference sequence). The CDR3 covers 16 residues. In nucleotides, the CDR3 is TGTGCCAGCAGCCATACTAGCGGGGGCTTCACAGATACGCAGTATTTT. It yields the protein CASSHTSGGFTDTQYF.

The chain is built from TRBV19 and TRBJ1-4; D not resolved. Deletions cut 7 bases from V and 0 bases from J, with 3 bases between. Per the germline V gene, CDR1 is LNHDA and CDR2 is SQIVND (reference sequence). The CDR3 has 12 amino acids. CDR3 nucleotide sequence: TGTGCCAGTACCTCAACTAATGAAAAACTGTTTTTT. It is translated as CASTSTNEKLFF.

This clone is a singleton in its sample. This chain joins TRBV11-2 and TRBJ2-5; D is perhaps TRBD2 (7 bases). Germline V gene data show CDR1 as SGHAT and CDR2 as FQNNGV. Trimming cost V 3 bases and J 4 bases, with 18 bases left between them. There are 16 residues in the CDR3. The CDR3 nucleotides are TGTGCCAGCAGCTTTGAGGGGGAGGGCTTTTCAGAGACCCAGTACTTC. Encoded protein: CASSFEGEGFSETQYF.

The table lists this clone with a count of one. Other nucleotide sequences in the sample specify the same CDR3. J is TRBJ1-2 and V is TRBV30; D ambiguous. This CDR3 region has 12 residues. Germline assignment: CDR1 GTSNPN and CDR2 SVGIG (reference sequence). With 1 base removed from V and 2 bases from J, the gap between germline ends came to 5 bases. The CDR3 DNA reads as TGTGCCTGGAGTGCTGGCAACTATGGCTACACCTTC. Its protein product is CAWSAGNYGYTF.

The table lists this clone with a few counts. The gene calls are TRBV11-1 and TRBJ1-1; D not resolved. V was shortened by 1 base and J by 6 bases, with 12 bases between the two germline ends. This CDR3 has 14 amino acids. CDR1 and CDR2 from the germline V gene are SGHAT and FQDESV (reference sequence). CDR3 sequence (DNA): TGTGCCAGCAGCTTAGACGGGTTTGGATCTGAAGCTTTCTTT. Translated: CASSLDGFGSEAFF. Complete variable domain (other parts from reference TRBV11-1 and TRBJ1-1): EAEVAQSPRYKITEKSQAVAFWCDPISGHATLYWYRQILGQGPELLVQFQDESVVDDSQLPKDRFSAERLKGVDSTLKIQPAELGDSAMYLCASSLDGFGSEAFFGQGTRLTVV.

The chain is built from TRBV27 and TRBJ1-1; 7 bases are a match to TRBD1. CDR1 and CDR2 from the germline V gene are MNHEY and SMNVEV (reference sequence). V lost 7 bases, J lost 1 base, and 6 bases stayed unmatched. There are 14 residues in the CDR3. The CDR3 loop is CASNPDRTNTEAFF. The CDR3 nucleotides are TGTGCCAGCAACCCGGACAGGACGAACACTGAAGCTTTCTTT.

The V and J genes are TRBV11-1 and TRBJ1-1; 11 positions match TRBD1. CDR3 length: 16 residues. The V gene end was trimmed by 6 bases and the J gene end by 4 bases; junction bases not matched to a gene: 10. Germline V gives CDR1 SGHAT, CDR2 FQDESV (reference sequence). The CDR3 sequence: CASRPRTGGPFTEAFF. CDR3 coding DNA: TGTGCCAGCAGGCCCAGGACAGGGGGCCCGTTCACTGAAGCTTTCTTT.

This rearrangement joins TRBV2 to TRBJ1-2, with TRBD1 matching 10 bases. The CDR3 is 16 residues long. V dropped 6 bases and J dropped 4; count of bases not matched to a gene: 11. CDR1 SNHLY and CDR2 FYNNEI come from the germline V gene. The CDR3 DNA follows: TGTGCCAGCAGGGAATCGACAGGGGGCTCTGGCTATGGCTACACCTTC. Protein sequence: CASRESTGGSGYGYTF.

The sample holds one count of this clone. J is TRBJ2-5 and V is TRBV7-2, with TRBD1 matching over 10 bases. CDR3 length: 16 amino acids. Germline CDR1 SGHTA, CDR2 FQGNSA. Trimming took 4 bases from V and 1 from J; bases not matched to a gene: 6. CDR3 in amino acids: CASSSTGGAGQETQYF. In DNA, the CDR3 is TGTGCCAGCAGCTCGACAGGGGGCGCCGGCCAAGAGACCCAGTACTTC.

The chain has TRBV6-5 and TRBJ2-1; 7 bases match TRBD1. CDR3 size: 12 residues. The trim removed 5 bases at V and 6 bases at J, leaving 1 base unmatched. CDR1 is MNHEY, CDR2 SVGAGI, per germline. This chain's CDR3 is CASSRDSNEQFF. DNA for the CDR3: TGTGCCAGCAGTCGGGACAGCAATGAGCAGTTCTTC.

The chain couples TRBV5-6 to TRBJ2-2; 9 bases line up with TRBD2. V shed 2 bases, J shed 1 base, and the junction held 3 bases outside the gene matches. CDR1 and CDR2 from the germline V gene are SGHDT and YYEEEE. The CDR3 totals 16 residues. The CDR3 sequence: CASSLKLAGNTGELFF. DNA for the CDR3: TGTGCCAGCAGCTTAAAACTAGCGGGGAACACCGGGGAGCTGTTTTTT.

The V call is TRBV28, the J call TRBJ1-2; 12 bases are shared with TRBD1. Trimming took 5 bases from V and 8 from J; bases not matched to a gene: 9. The CDR3 extends over 15 amino acids. The V gene's germline CDR1 is MDHEN and CDR2 SYDVKM. The CDR3, as DNA: TGTGCCAGCAGTACCCCGGGACAGGGGGCAGGAGGCTACACCTTC. It encodes CASSTPGQGAGGYTF.